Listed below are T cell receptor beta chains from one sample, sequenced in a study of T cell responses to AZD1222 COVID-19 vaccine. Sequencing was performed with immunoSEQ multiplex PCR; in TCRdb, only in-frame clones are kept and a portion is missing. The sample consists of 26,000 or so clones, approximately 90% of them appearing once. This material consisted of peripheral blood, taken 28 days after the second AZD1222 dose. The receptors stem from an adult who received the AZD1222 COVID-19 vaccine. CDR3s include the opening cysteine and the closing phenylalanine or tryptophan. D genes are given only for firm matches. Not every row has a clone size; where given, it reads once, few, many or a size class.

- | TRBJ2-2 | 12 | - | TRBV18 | TGTGCCAGCTCACCACGGGTCGGGGAGCTGTTTTTT | CASSPRVGELFF
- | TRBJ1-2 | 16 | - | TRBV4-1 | TGCGCCAGCAGCCAAGACCAAAGCCGACCTAACTATGGCTACACCTTC | CASSQDQSRPNYGYTF
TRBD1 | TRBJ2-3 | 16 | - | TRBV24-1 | TGTGCCACCAGTGACTCTGACAGGGGGCGTACAGATACGCAGTATTTT | CATSDSDRGRTDTQYF
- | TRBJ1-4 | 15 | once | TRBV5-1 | TGCGCCAGCAGCCTTACGGACGGCACTAATGAAAAACTGTTTTTT | CASSLTDGTNEKLFF
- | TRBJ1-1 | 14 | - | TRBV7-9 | TGTGCCAGCAGGGACGGGCGGTCGAACACTGAAGCTTTCTTT | CASRDGRSNTEAFF
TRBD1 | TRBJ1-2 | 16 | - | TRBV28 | TGTGCCAGCAGCCCTCGACAGGGTCGCACTAACTATGGCTACACCTTC | CASSPRQGRTNYGYTF
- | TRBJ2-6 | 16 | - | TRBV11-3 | TGTGCCAGCAGCATAGGCCAAGGCGAGGGGGCCAACGTCCTGACTTTC | CASSIGQGEGANVLTF
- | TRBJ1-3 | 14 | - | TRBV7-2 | TGTGCCAGCAGCCGCATAAGGGGGAGAGACACCATATATTTT | CASSRIRGRDTIYF
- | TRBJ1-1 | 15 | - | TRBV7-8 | TGTGCCAGCAGCTTAGAAAGGGCCAGAAGGACTGAAGCTTTCTTT | CASSLERARRTEAFF
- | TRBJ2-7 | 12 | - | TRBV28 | TGTGCCAGCATGGGGCAGTCCTACGAGCAGTACTTC | CASMGQSYEQYF
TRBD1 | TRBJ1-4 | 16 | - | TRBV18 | TGTGCCAGCTCACCCGCCCAAACAGGGGCGGGTGAAAAACTGTTTTTT | CASSPAQTGAGEKLFF
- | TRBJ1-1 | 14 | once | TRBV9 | TGTGCCAGCAGCGTCCTACAGGAGAACACTGAAGCTTTCTTT | CASSVLQENTEAFF
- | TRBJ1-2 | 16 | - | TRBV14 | TGTGCCAGCAGCCAAGACGTGAGGGGGGTTGGCTATGGCTACACCTTC | CASSQDVRGVGYGYTF
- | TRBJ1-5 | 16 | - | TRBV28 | TGTGCCAGCAGTTTATTGGGTACTTATAGCAATCAGCCCCAGCATTTT | CASSLLGTYSNQPQHF
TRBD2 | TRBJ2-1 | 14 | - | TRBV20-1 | TGCAGTGCTAGTCGGCTAGCGGGACATAATGAGCAGTTCTTC | CSASRLAGHNEQFF
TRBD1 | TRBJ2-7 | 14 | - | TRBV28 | TGTGCCAGCAGTTTCGCAGGGGGCTCCTACGAGCAGTACTTC | CASSFAGGSYEQYF
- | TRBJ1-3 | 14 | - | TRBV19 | TGTGCCAGTAGTATTGACAGGAGTGGAAACACCATATATTTT | CASSIDRSGNTIYF
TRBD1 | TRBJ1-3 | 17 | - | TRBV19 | TGTGCCAGTAGTATAGGACCGGGACAGATCTCTGGAAACACCATATATTTT | CASSIGPGQISGNTIYF
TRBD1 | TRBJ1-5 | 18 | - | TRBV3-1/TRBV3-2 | TGTGCCAGCAGCCAAGAAGGCGTTTGGGGACAGGAAAATCAGCCCCAGCATTTT | CASSQEGVWGQENQPQHF
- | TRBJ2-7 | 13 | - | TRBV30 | TGTGCCTGGTCCCGGACAGTATCCTACGAGCAGTACTTC | CAWSRTVSYEQYF
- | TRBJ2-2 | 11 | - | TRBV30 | TGTGCCTGGAAGGGCTCCGGGGAGCTGTTTTTT | CAWKGSGELFF
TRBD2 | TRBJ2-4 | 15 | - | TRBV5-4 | TGTGCCAGCAGCACCGATAGCGGGGCCGCTAACATTCAGTACTTC | CASSTDSGAANIQYF
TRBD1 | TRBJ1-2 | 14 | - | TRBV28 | TGTGCCAGCAGTTTTGGGGACAGGGCCCATGGCTACACCTTC | CASSFGDRAHGYTF
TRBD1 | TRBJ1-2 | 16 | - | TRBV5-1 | TGCGCCAGCAGCCCTAACCCGACAGGGGGGAAGAGTGGCTACACCTTC | CASSPNPTGGKSGYTF
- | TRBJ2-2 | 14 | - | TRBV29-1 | TGCAGCGCCCTTTCCGGTCCCGGTTTCGGGGAGCTGTTTTTT | CSALSGPGFGELFF
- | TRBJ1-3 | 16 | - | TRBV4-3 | TGCGCCAGCAGCCGGGGATCAATAGGGTCTGGAAACACCATATATTTT | CASSRGSIGSGNTIYF
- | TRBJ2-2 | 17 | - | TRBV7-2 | TGTGCCAGCAGCCCCACCCGGGCCGCCGGGCACACCGGGGAGCTGTTTTTT | CASSPTRAAGHTGELFF
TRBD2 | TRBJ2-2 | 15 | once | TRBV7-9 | TGTGCCAGCAGCTTAGTAGCGGGAGGGCCCGGGGAGCTGTTTTTT | CASSLVAGGPGELFF
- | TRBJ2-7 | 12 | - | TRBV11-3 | TGTGCCAGCAGCTTAGATCGCTACGAGCAGTACTTC | CASSLDRYEQYF
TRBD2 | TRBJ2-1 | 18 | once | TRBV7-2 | TGTGCCAGCAGCTTGTTGGGGCGGGCTAGCGGACCATACAATGAGCAGTTCTTC | CASSLLGRASGPYNEQFF
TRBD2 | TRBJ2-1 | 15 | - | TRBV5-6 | TGTGCCAGCAGAGACTGGACTAGCGGGAGTCGTGAGCAGTTCTTC | CASRDWTSGSREQFF
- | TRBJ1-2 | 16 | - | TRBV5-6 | TGTGCCAGCAGCGCAAGGGCCCAGGGCCTAGGCTATGGCTACACCTTC | CASSARAQGLGYGYTF
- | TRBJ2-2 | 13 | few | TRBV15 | TGTGCCACCAGGCTTTGGACGGTCGGGGAGCTGTTTTTT | CATRLWTVGELFF
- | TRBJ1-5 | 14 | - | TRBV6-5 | TGTGCCAGCAGGGGGGGGACGGCGATTCAGCCCCAGCATTTT | CASRGGTAIQPQHF
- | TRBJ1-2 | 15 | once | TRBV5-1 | TGCGCCAGCAGCCCCTGGCCAGGGGCGGTAGGTGGCTACACCTTC | CASSPWPGAVGGYTF
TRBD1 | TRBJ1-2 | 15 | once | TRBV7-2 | TGTGCCAGCAAAAAACGTACAGGGGTCGACTATGGCTACACCTTC | CASKKRTGVDYGYTF
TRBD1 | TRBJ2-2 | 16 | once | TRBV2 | TGTGCCTTGCGGACAGGGGGCGCGAAGAACACCGGGGAGCTGTTTTTT | CALRTGGAKNTGELFF
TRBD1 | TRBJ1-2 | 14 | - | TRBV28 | TGTGCCAGCAGTTTTCCGGGACAGGGGAGACGCTACACCTTC | CASSFPGQGRRYTF
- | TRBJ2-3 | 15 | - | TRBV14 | TGTGCCAGCAGCCGAGATCTAGTTGGCACAGATACGCAGTATTTT | CASSRDLVGTDTQYF
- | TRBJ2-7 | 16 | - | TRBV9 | TGTGCCAGCAGCGTAGGAGGGACGGCGAGCTCCTACGAGCAGTACTTC | CASSVGGTASSYEQYF
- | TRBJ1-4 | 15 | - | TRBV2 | TGTGCCAGCAGTCCTACAGGGTTTACTAATGAAAAACTGTTTTTT | CASSPTGFTNEKLFF
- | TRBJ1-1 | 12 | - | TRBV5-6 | TGTGCCAGCTCCGCCATGAACACTGAAGCTTTCTTT | CASSAMNTEAFF
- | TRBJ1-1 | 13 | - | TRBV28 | TGTGCCAGCAGTTTAAGGGATTATACTGAAGCTTTCTTT | CASSLRDYTEAFF
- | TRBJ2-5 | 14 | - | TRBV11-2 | TGTGCCAGCAGCTTCAGCAGGGGGGTGGAGACCCAGTACTTC | CASSFSRGVETQYF
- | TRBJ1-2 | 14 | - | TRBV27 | TGTGCCAGCAGTTCTAAGGGGGGGGGCTATGGCTACACCTTC | CASSSKGGGYGYTF
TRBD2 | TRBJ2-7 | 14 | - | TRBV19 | TGTGCCAGTAGTACTTGGACTAGCGGCTACGAGCAGTACTTC | CASSTWTSGYEQYF
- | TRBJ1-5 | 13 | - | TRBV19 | TGTGCCAGACCGGTGGGCCCCAATCAGCCCCAGCATTTT | CARPVGPNQPQHF
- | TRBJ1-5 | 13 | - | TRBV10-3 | TGTGCCATCCCCAGGGTGTGGAATCAGCCCCAGCATTTT | CAIPRVWNQPQHF